This T cell receptor (beta chain) comes out of a study of blood T cell repertoires in COVID-19. Study background: Samples representing acute and convalescent COVID-19 were sourced from the United States, Italy and Spain. Sources were T cells, B-cell-depleted T cells, or PBMCs; the material itself was cDNA or gDNA.

The CDR3 totals 14 residues. CDR1 and CDR2 (germline): MNHEY, SVGAGI. Trimming at V came to 8 bases and at J to 7 bases, leaving 7 bases not matched to a gene. Followed longitudinally, the Seattle patients had been enrolled during active infection. Original processing notes: How many nucleated cells were present was estimated from reference gene primer amplification. Clones were sequenced by immunoSEQ multiplex PCR, and TCRdb holds only the in-frame ones, with some missing. That table gives V, J and clone size, and the DNA gave D and trimming. This table has about 150,000 clones, roughly 77% appearing once.

Sample: peripheral blood. The TCR sequence derives from a woman in her 70s with COVID-19, enrolled during active disease. The chain joins TRBV6-5 to TRBJ1-4, with 10 positions matching TRBD1. CDR3 nucleotides: TGTGCCAGCGGGGGGACAGGGGTGGGTGAAAAACTGTTTTTT. It translates to CASGGTGVGEKLFF.